The 27 T cell receptor beta chains presented below share a single source sample, sequenced in a study of blood T cell repertoires in COVID-19. Some clones are missing from TCRdb's copy, which holds only in-frame ones; the method was immunoSEQ multiplex PCR. Of 55,000 to 75,000 clones in the sample, more than 65% were seen once. Sequenced input: peripheral blood. These receptors originate from an elderly man with COVID-19, enrolled during active disease.

The genes are TRBV6-6 and TRBJ2-2; D is uncertain. This CDR3 comprises 14 residues. Between the trimmed V and J ends, which lost 6 bases and 0 bases, there was a span of 8 bases. Germline V lookup: CDR1 MNHNY, CDR2 SVGAGI (reference sequence). The CDR3, as DNA: TGTGCCAGCAGCTCCCCGTCGAACACCGGGGAGCTGTTTTTT. It codes for CASSSPSNTGELFF.

This clone has a single count. This rearrangement joins TRBV7-8 to TRBJ1-6; D unresolved. V lost 7 bases to trimming and J lost 8 bases, with 12 bases between them. The germline gives CDR1 SGHVS, CDR2 FQNEAQ. The CDR3 is 13 amino acids. The CDR3 loop is CASNPRRDSPLHF. The CDR3 coding sequence is TGTGCCAGCAACCCTCGGAGGGATTCACCCCTCCACTTT.

The chain links TRBV27 to TRBJ1-1; no clear D. V was cut by 10 bases and J by 5 bases, with 20 bases left in between. The CDR3 has 14 residues. The germline V gene encodes CDR1 MNHEY and CDR2 SMNVEV (reference sequence). The CDR3 sequence: CATRRIDIATEAFF. CDR3 coding DNA: TGTGCCACCAGGAGGATCGATATTGCGACTGAAGCTTTCTTT.

This rearrangement joins TRBV19 to TRBJ1-5; 10 bases line up with TRBD1. J gave up 4 bases and V 7 bases, and 7 bases lay outside the gene matches. Germline-derived CDR1 and CDR2 are LNHDA and SQIVND (reference sequence). The CDR3 has 15 amino acids. The CDR3 loop reads CASMTGGLRNQPQHF. The CDR3 region has the DNA TGTGCCAGTATGACAGGGGGCTTGAGGAATCAGCCCCAGCATTTT.

A note on this clone: Germline is not matched at one junction end, which may reflect a read error. The V call is TRBV4-3, the J call TRBJ1-6, with a possible D match to TRBD1 (6 bases). The CDR3 covers 15 residues. Germline V CDR1 and CDR2: LGHNA, YSLEER. CDR3 bases: TGCGCCAGCAGCCAAGTAGGGACAAGTAATACACCCCTCCACTTT. It is translated as CASSQVGTSNTPLHF.

This clone was recorded a few times. This CDR3 reads CASLRTGSGTDTQYF. The DNA of the CDR3 is TGTGCCAGCTTACGGACAGGGTCGGGCACAGATACGCAGTATTTT. The V call is TRBV18, the J call TRBJ2-3, with TRBD1 identical over 8 bases. The CDR3 spans 15 residues. The J segment lost 1 base and the V segment lost 7 bases, leaving 7 bases of the junction unmatched. CDR1 KGHSH and CDR2 LQKENI come from the germline V gene.

V and J are TRBV11-2 and TRBJ2-5; 8 bases align to TRBD1. Unmatched junction bases numbered 14, after V lost 7 bases and J lost 4 bases. Germline assignment: CDR1 SGHAT and CDR2 FQNNGV. The CDR3 totals 16 residues. The CDR3 region has the DNA TGTGCCAGCACCTACCCACCGGACAGGGCCAGAGAGACCCAGTACTTC. Its translation: CASTYPPDRARETQYF.

The chain has TRBV11-1 and TRBJ1-1, with 7 bases lining up with TRBD1. Germline-derived CDR1 and CDR2 are SGHAT and FQDESV (reference sequence). Unmatched junction bases numbered 6, after V lost 2 bases and J lost 0 bases. CDR3 length: 16 residues. CDR3 loop: CASSLRSQGMNTEAFF. The CDR3 region has the DNA TGTGCCAGCAGCTTACGGTCACAGGGGATGAACACTGAAGCTTTCTTT.

The chain links TRBV2 to TRBJ1-6; TRBD1 might be the D (5 bases). This CDR3 has 15 residues. Per germline, CDR1 SNHLY and CDR2 FYNNEI. V was trimmed by 2 bases and J by 6 bases, leaving 11 bases between them. CDR3 loop: CASSERQPVNSPLHF. The CDR3 nucleotides are TGTGCCAGCAGTGAAAGACAGCCCGTTAATTCACCCCTCCACTTT.

This chain's CDR3 is CASSMIGTRQETQYF. CDR3 nucleotides: TGTGCCAGTAGTATGATCGGGACACGACAAGAGACCCAGTACTTC. The chain uses TRBV19 and TRBJ2-5; tentatively, D is TRBD1 (6 bases). The CDR3 loop spans 15 amino acids. V was cut by 3 bases and J by 2 bases, with 13 bases left in between. Germline V gene sequence: CDR1 LNHDA, CDR2 SQIVND (reference sequence).

This rearrangement joins TRBV6-6 to TRBJ1-1; TRBD1 is a possible D gene (6 bases). The ends were cut back, 9 bases at V and 6 bases at J, with 17 bases in the middle. There are 13 residues in the CDR3. The germline V gene encodes CDR1 MNHNY and CDR2 SVGAGI (reference sequence). The CDR3 sequence is CASAPQGFAEAFF. The CDR3 DNA follows: TGTGCCAGTGCGCCCCAGGGGTTCGCTGAAGCTTTCTTT.

This chain links TRBV29-1 with TRBJ2-5; D is perhaps TRBD1 (6 bases). This CDR3 has 12 amino acids. Germline CDR1 reads SQVTM; CDR2 reads ANQGSEA. The V and J ends lost 7 bases and 4 bases respectively, with 13 bases between them. The CDR3: CSELQGGETQYF. CDR3 DNA: TGCAGCGAACTACAGGGTGGAGAGACCCAGTACTTC.

This chain connects TRBV18 to TRBJ1-5, with TRBD1 as a possible D gene (5 bases). V lost 0 bases and J 4 bases, leaving 16 bases between the germline ends. CDR1 and CDR2 (germline): KGHSH, LQKENI. There are 17 residues in the CDR3. The CDR3 nucleotides are TGTGCCAGCTCACCACCGGGGCAGGGCGGTAAGAATCAGCCCCAGCATTTT. It is translated as CASSPPGQGGKNQPQHF. Full variable domain (remainder filled in from reference TRBV18 and TRBJ1-5): NAGVMQNPRHLVRRRGQEARLRCSPMKGHSHVYWYRQLPEEGLKFMVYLQKENIIDESGMPKERFSAEFPKEGPSILRIQQVVRGDSAAYFCASSPPGQGGKNQPQHFGDGTRLSIL.

V is TRBV6-1 and J is TRBJ1-6; a possible D gene is TRBD1 (6 bases). The CDR3 has 14 residues. The V end was cut by 3 bases, the J end by 9 bases, with 12 bases between. CDR1 is MNHNS and CDR2 is SASEGT in the germline V gene. Here the CDR3 DNA reads TGTGCCAGCAGTGAGGCAGGGGCTCTTTCACCCCTCCACTTT. This sequence encodes CASSEAGALSPLHF.

The chain combines TRBV7-9 with TRBJ1-1; TRBD1 agrees at 9 bases. CDR1 and CDR2 (germline): SEHNR, FQNEAQ (reference sequence). After removal of 6 bases from V and 5 bases from J, the junction contained 4 bases not matched to a gene. The CDR3 contains 13 residues. Here the CDR3 reads CASRRTGETEAFF. The CDR3 nucleotides read TGTGCCAGCAGGCGGACAGGGGAAACTGAAGCTTTCTTT.

The genes are TRBV6-2 or TRBV6-3 and TRBJ1-5; possibly TRBD1 for D (5 bases). This CDR3 spans 15 amino acids. The V gene lost 4 bases and the J gene lost 4 bases, with 14 bases spanning the gap. Germline V lookup: CDR1 MNHEY, CDR2 SVGEGT. CDR3 sequence reads: CASSSHRMENQPQHF. The CDR3, as DNA: TGTGCCAGCAGTTCACACAGGATGGAGAATCAGCCCCAGCATTTT.

The CDR3 protein is CASSAKGTNYGYTF. The DNA of the CDR3 is TGTGCCAGCAGCGCGAAGGGGACTAACTATGGCTACACCTTC. The rearrangement joins TRBV7-2 to TRBJ1-2; TRBD1 is a possible D gene (5 bases). The CDR3 consists of 14 residues. V was cut by 5 bases and J by 0 bases, with 10 bases left in between. Germline CDR1 and CDR2: SGHTA and FQGNSA.

DNA of the CDR3: TGTGCCAGCAGCTTAGGTGCGGGACGGTTCTCAACTAATGAAAAACTGTTTTTT. Translated: CASSLGAGRFSTNEKLFF. The chain carries TRBV5-8 and TRBJ1-4, with D perhaps TRBD1 (5 bases). The CDR3 has 18 residues. Germline CDR1 reads SGHTS; CDR2 reads YDEGEE. V was trimmed by 2 bases and J by 0 bases, leaving 17 bases between them.

The V gene is TRBV3-1 (or the pseudogene TRBV3-2), the J gene TRBJ1-1; the D gene is possibly TRBD1 (6 bases). This CDR3 spans 15 amino acids. Trimming left V 7 bases short and J 1 base short, with 16 bases between. Germline V CDR1 and CDR2: LGHDT, YNNKEL (reference sequence). CDR3 nucleotides: TGTGCCAGCACCCGAGGGACATTCGGGAACACTGAAGCTTTCTTT. The encoded protein is CASTRGTFGNTEAFF.

The chain couples TRBV5-8 to TRBJ2-3; 8 bases line up with TRBD1. J lost 0 bases, V lost 4 bases, and 4 bases had no gene match. Germline V gene sequence: CDR1 SGHTS, CDR2 YDEGEE. CDR3 size: 15 residues. CDR3 coding DNA: TGTGCCAGCAGCAAAGGACAGGGCAGCACAGATACGCAGTATTTT. As protein: CASSKGQGSTDTQYF.

V is TRBV9 and J is TRBJ2-2, with 7 bases that match TRBD2. The CDR3 is made up of 15 amino acids. The V gene end was trimmed by 1 base and the J gene end by 4 bases; junction bases not matched to a gene: 4. Germline V gives CDR1 SGDLS, CDR2 YYNGEE. The CDR3 coding sequence is TGTGCCAGCAGCGTAAGGGACTATTTCACCGGGGAGCTGTTTTTT. This translates into CASSVRDYFTGELFF.

V is TRBV19 and J is TRBJ1-1, with D tentatively TRBD1 (5 bases). Germline-derived CDR1 and CDR2 are LNHDA and SQIVND (reference sequence). With 4 bases removed from V and 0 bases from J, the gap between germline ends came to 12 bases. CDR3 length: 15 amino acids. The DNA for the CDR3 is TGTGCCAGTAGTAGGCGACGACAGATGAACACTGAAGCTTTCTTT. Amino acid sequence: CASSRRRQMNTEAFF.

The chain combines TRBV7-8 with TRBJ1-4; 7 positions match TRBD1. Germline V gene data show CDR1 as SGHVS and CDR2 as FQNEAQ. The trim removed 1 base at V and 4 bases at J, leaving 6 bases unmatched. The CDR3 is made up of 16 amino acids. The CDR3 sequence is CASSLVGTALNEKLFF. The CDR3 DNA is TGTGCCAGCAGCTTAGTAGGGACAGCTCTTAATGAAAAACTGTTTTTT.

The V call is TRBV9, the J call TRBJ2-1, with 14 positions matching TRBD2. J gave up 1 base and V 0 bases, and 6 bases lay outside the gene matches. The CDR3 is 19 amino acids. Germline V gene data show CDR1 as SGDLS and CDR2 as YYNGEE. CDR3 in amino acids: CASSVEGLAGVGSYNEQFF. CDR3 nucleotide sequence: TGTGCCAGCAGCGTAGAGGGACTAGCGGGAGTGGGTTCCTACAATGAGCAGTTCTTC. Together with reference TRBV9 and TRBJ2-1, the CDR3 gives the full variable domain: DSGVTQTPKHLITATGQRVTLRCSPRSGDLSVYWYQQSLDQGLQFLIQYYNGEERAKGNILERFSAQQFPDLHSELNLSSLELGDSALYFCASSVEGLAGVGSYNEQFFGPGTRLTVL.

The gene calls are TRBV4-2 and TRBJ1-2; D is perhaps TRBD1 (5 bases). Trimming took 0 bases from V and 6 from J, leaving 11 bases between them. Per the germline V gene, CDR1 is LGHNA and CDR2 is YNFKEQ. The CDR3 consists of 14 residues. The CDR3 DNA follows: TGTGCCAGCAGCCAAGATCCCAGGGTGGATGGCTACACCTTC. It specifies CASSQDPRVDGYTF.

The chain joins TRBV6-5 to TRBJ1-6; D is unresolved. V lost 2 bases and J lost 9, with 11 bases in between. Germline lookup yields CDR1 MNHEY and CDR2 SVGAGI. This CDR3 is 14 amino acids long. CDR3 residues: CASSYDPRLSPLHF. The CDR3 nucleotides are TGTGCCAGCAGTTACGACCCTAGACTTTCACCCCTCCACTTT.

This clone has just a few counts. V is TRBV28 and J is TRBJ1-1; D is perhaps TRBD1 (6 bases). CDR3 length: 15 amino acids. Germline V CDR1 and CDR2: MDHEN, SYDVKM. Trimming took off 2 bases at V and 2 bases at J, with 12 bases between the two ends. The CDR3 DNA follows: TGTGCCAGCAGTTTAGTCCACAGGGATAACACTGAAGCTTTCTTT. Amino acid sequence: CASSLVHRDNTEAFF.